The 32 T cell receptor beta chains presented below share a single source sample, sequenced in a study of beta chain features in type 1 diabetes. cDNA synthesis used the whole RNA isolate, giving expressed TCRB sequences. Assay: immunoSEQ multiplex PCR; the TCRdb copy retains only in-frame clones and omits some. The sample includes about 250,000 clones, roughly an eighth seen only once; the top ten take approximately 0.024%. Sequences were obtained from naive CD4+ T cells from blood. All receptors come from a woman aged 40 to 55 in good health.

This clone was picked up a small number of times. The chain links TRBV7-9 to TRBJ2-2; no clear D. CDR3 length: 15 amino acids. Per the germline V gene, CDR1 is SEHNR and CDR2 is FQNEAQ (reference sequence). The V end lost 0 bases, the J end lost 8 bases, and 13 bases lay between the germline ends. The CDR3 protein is CASSLALMTRGELFF. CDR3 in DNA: TGTGCCAGCAGCTTAGCGCTCATGACTCGGGGGGAGCTGTTTTTT.

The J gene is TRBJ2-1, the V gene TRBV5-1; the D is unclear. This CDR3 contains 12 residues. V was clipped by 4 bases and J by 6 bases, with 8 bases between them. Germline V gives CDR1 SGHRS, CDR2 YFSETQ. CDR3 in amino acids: CASSPVGNEQFF. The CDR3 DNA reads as TGCGCCAGCAGCCCGGTTGGCAATGAGCAGTTCTTC.

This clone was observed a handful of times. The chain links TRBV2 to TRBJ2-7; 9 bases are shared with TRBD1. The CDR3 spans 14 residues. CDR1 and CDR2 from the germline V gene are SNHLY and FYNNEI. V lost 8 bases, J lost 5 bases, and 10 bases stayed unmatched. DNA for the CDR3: TGTGCCAGCCATCTCGCCGGGACAGGGAACGAGCAGTACTTC. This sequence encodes CASHLAGTGNEQYF.

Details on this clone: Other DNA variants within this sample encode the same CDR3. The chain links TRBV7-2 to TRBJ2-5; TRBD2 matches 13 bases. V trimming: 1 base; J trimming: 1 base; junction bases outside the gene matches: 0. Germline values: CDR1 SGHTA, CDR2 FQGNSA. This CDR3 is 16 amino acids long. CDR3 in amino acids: CASSLGLAGGQETQYF. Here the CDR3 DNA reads TGTGCCAGCAGCTTAGGACTAGCGGGGGGCCAAGAGACCCAGTACTTC.

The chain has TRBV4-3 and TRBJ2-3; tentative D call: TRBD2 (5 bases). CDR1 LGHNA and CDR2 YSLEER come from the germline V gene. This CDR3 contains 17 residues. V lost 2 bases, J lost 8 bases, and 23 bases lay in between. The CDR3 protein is CASSQKIWGMSGATQYF. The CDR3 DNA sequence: TGCGCCAGCAGCCAAAAGATCTGGGGAATGAGCGGAGCTACGCAGTATTTT.

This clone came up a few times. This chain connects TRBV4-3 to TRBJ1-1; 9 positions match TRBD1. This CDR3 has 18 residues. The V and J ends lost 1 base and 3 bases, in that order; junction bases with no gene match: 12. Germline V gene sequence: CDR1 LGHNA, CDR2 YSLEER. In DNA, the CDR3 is TGCGCCAGCAGCCAAGTCGCCGCGGGACAGGGAATCTACACTGAAGCTTTCTTT. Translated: CASSQVAAGQGIYTEAFF.

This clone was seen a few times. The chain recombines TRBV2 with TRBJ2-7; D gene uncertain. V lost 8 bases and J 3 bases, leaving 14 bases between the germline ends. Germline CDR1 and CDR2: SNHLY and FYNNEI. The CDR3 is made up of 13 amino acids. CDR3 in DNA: TGTGCCAGCCTCAAGGAAGGCGGCTACGAGCAGTACTTC. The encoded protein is CASLKEGGYEQYF.

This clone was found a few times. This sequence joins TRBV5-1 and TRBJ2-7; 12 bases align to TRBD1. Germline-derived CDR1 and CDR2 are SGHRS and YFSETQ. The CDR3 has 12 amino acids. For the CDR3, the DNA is TGCGCGGGGGACAGGGGGCCTCACGAGCAGTACTTC. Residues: CAGDRGPHEQYF.

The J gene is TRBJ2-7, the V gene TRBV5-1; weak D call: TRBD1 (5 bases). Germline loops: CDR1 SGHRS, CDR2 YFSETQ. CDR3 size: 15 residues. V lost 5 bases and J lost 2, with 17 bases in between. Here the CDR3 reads CASRWGPDKTYEQYF. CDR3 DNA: TGCGCCAGCAGATGGGGTCCGGACAAAACCTACGAGCAGTACTTC.

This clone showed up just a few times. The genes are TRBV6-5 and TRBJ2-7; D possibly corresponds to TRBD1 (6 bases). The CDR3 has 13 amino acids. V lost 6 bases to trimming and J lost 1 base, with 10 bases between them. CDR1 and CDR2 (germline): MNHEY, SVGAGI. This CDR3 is CASRRQESYEQYF. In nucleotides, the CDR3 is TGTGCCAGCAGACGACAGGAGTCCTACGAGCAGTACTTC.

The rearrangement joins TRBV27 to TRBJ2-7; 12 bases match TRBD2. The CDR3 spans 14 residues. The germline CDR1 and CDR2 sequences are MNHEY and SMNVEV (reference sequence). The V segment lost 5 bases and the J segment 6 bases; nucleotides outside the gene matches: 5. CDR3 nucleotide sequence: TGTGCCAGCAGTCTCCTAGCGGGGGGGCTCGAGCAGTACTTC. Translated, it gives CASSLLAGGLEQYF.

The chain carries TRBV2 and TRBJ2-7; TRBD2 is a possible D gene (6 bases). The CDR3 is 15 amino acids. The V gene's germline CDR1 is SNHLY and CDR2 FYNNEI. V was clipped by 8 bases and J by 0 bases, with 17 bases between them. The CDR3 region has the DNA TGTGCCAGCGGTTCCAGGGACTTGAGCTCCTACGAGCAGTACTTC. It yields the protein CASGSRDLSSYEQYF.

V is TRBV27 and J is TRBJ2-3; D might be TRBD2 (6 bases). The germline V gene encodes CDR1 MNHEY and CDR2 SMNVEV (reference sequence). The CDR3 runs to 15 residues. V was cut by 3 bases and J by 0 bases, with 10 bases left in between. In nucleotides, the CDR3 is TGTGCCAGCAGTTTGCGCGGGACGAGCACAGATACGCAGTATTTT. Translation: CASSLRGTSTDTQYF.

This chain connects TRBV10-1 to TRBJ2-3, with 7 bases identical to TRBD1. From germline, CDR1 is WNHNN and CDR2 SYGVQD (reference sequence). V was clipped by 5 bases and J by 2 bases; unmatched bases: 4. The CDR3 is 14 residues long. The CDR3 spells CASSRQGSTDTQYF. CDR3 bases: TGCGCCAGCAGTCGACAGGGATCCACAGATACGCAGTATTTT.

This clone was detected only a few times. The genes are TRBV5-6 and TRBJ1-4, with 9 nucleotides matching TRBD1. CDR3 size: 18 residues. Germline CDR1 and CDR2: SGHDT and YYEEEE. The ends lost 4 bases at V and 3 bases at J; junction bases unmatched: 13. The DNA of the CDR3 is TGTGCCAGCAGCCACGGACAGGGGATGGCTTCGGCTAATGAAAAACTGTTTTTT. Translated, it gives CASSHGQGMASANEKLFF.

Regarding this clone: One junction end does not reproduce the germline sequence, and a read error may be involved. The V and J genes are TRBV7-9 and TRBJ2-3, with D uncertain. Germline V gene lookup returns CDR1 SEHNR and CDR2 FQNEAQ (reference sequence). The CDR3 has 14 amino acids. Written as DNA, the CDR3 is TGTGTCAGCAGCTTAACCCAGAGCACAGATACGCAGTATTTT. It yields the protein CVSSLTQSTDTQYF.

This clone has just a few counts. Here the CDR3 DNA reads TGTGCCAGCAGCTTAACGCGGGGCGAGTATGGCTACACCTTC. Protein product: CASSLTRGEYGYTF. The chain uses TRBV7-2 and TRBJ1-2; D might be TRBD1 (5 bases). V lost 2 bases and J 5 bases, leaving 12 bases between the germline ends. The CDR3 totals 14 residues. Germline V gene sequence: CDR1 SGHTA, CDR2 FQGNSA.

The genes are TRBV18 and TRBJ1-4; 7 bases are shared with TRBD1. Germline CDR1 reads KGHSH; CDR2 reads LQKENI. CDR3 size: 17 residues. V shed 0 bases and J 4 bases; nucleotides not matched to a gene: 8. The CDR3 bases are TGTGCCAGCTCACCACCGTCCCCGGGACAGATTAATGAAAAACTGTTTTTT. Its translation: CASSPPSPGQINEKLFF.

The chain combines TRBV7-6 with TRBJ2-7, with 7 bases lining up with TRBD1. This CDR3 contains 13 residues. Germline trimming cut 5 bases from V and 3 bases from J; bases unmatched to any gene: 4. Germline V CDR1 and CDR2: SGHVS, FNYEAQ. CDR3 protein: CASSPWDSYEQYF. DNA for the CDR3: TGTGCCAGCAGCCCGTGGGACAGCTACGAGCAGTACTTC.

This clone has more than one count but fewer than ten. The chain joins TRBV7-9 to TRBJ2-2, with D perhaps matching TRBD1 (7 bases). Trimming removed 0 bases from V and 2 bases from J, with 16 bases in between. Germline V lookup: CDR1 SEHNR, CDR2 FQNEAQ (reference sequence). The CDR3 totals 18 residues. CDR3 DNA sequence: TGTGCCAGCAGCTTAGCCAGAGGAGGGGGCCGCAACACCGGGGAGCTGTTTTTT. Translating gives CASSLARGGGRNTGELFF.

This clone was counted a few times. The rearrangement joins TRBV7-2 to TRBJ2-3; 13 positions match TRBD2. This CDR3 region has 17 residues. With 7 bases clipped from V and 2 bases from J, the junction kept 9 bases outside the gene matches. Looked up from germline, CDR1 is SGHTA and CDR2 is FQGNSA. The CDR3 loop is CASTPGTSGVLTDTQYF. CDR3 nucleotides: TGTGCCAGCACCCCGGGGACTAGCGGGGTCCTCACAGATACGCAGTATTTT.

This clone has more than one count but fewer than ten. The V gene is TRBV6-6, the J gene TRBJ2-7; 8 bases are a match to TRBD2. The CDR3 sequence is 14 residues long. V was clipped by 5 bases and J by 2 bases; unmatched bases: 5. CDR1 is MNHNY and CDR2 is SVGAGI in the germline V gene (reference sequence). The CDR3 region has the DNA TGTGCCAGCAGTCGGGAGGGGGGAGCCTACGAGCAGTACTTC. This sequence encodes CASSREGGAYEQYF.

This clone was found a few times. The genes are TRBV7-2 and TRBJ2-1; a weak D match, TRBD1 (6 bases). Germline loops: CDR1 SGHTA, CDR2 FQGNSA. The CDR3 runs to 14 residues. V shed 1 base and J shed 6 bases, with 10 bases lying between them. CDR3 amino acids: CASSLDDRFNEQFF. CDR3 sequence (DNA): TGTGCCAGCAGCTTAGATGACAGGTTCAATGAGCAGTTCTTC.

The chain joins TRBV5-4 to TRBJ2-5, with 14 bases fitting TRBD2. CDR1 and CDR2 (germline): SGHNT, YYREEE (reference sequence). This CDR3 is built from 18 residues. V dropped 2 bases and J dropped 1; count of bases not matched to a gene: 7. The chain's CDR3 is CASSLGTSGGESQETQYF. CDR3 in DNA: TGTGCCAGCAGCTTAGGGACTAGCGGGGGAGAGTCCCAAGAGACCCAGTACTTC. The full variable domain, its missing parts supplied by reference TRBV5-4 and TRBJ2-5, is ETGVTQSPTHLIKTRGQQVTLRCSSQSGHNTVSWYQQALGQGPQFIFQYYREEENGRGNFPPRFSGLQFPNYSSELNVNALELDDSALYLCASSLGTSGGESQETQYFGPGTRLLVL.

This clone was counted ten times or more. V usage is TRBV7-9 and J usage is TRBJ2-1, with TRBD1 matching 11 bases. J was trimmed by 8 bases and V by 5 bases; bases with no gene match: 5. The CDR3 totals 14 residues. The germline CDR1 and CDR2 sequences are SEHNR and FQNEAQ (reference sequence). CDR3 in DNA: TGTGCCAGCAGCGGCCGGACAGGGGGCGATGAGCAGTTCTTC. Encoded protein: CASSGRTGGDEQFF.

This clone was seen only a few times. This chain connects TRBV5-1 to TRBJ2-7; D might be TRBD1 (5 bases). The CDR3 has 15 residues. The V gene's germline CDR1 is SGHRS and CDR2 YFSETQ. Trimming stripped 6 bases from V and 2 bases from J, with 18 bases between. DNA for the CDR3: TGCGCCAGCAAGTTGCAGGGAATCAGTCCCTACGAGCAGTACTTC. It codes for CASKLQGISPYEQYF. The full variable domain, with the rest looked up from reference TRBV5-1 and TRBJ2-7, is KAGVTQTPRYLIKTRGQQVTLSCSPISGHRSVSWYQQTPGQGLQFLFEYFSETQRNKGNFPGRFSGRQFSNSRSEMNVSTLELGDSALYLCASKLQGISPYEQYFGPGTRLTVT.

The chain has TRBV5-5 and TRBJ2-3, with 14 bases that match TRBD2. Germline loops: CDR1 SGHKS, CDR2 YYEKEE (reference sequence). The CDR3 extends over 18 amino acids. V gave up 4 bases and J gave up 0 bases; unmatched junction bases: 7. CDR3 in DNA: TGTGCCAGCAGCCCTAGACTAGCGGGGGGGGGTAGCACAGATACGCAGTATTTT. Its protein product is CASSPRLAGGGSTDTQYF.

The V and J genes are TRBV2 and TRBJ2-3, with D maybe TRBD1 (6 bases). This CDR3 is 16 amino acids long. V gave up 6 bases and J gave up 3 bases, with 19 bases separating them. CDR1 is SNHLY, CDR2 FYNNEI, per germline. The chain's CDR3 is CASRETGTFRTDTQYF. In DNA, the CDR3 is TGTGCCAGCAGGGAAACAGGGACATTTAGGACAGATACGCAGTATTTT.

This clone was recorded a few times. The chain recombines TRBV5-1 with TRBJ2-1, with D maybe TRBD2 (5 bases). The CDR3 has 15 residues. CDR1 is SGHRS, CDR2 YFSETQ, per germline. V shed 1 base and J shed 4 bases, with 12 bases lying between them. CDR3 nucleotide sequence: TGCGCCAGCAGCTTGCCTCGGGATTCGTACAATGAGCAGTTCTTC. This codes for CASSLPRDSYNEQFF. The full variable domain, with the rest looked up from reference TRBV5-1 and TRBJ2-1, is KAGVTQTPRYLIKTRGQQVTLSCSPISGHRSVSWYQQTPGQGLQFLFEYFSETQRNKGNFPGRFSGRQFSNSRSEMNVSTLELGDSALYLCASSLPRDSYNEQFFGPGTRLTVL.

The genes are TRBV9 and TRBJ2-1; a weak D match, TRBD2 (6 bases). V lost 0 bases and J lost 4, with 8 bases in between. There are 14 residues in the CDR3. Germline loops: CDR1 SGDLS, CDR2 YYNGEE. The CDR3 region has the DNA TGTGCCAGCAGCGTAGGCGGGGAGTACAATGAGCAGTTCTTC. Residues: CASSVGGEYNEQFF.

The CDR3 spells CASNRDSDPADTQYF. CDR3 sequence (DNA): TGTGCCAGCAACCGGGACTCCGACCCCGCAGATACGCAGTATTTT. V gene TRBV9 combines with J gene TRBJ2-3; a possible D gene is TRBD2 (6 bases). This CDR3 spans 15 amino acids. Germline-derived CDR1 and CDR2 are SGDLS and YYNGEE. V was cut by 6 bases and J by 4 bases, with 18 bases left in between.

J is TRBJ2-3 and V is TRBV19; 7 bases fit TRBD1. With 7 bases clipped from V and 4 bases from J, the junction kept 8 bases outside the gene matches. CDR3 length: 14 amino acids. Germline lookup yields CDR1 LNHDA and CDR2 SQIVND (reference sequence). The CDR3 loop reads CASNRQGMADTQYF. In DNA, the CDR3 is TGTGCCAGTAACCGACAGGGAATGGCAGATACGCAGTATTTT.